This entry features one TCR beta chain sequence. Its cognate antigen has yet to be identified. A read error may produce the germline difference seen at one junction end. Sequencing of TCR beta CDR3 regions was done on the immunoSEQ platform at survey depth. The QIAamp DNA micro kit was used to extract genomic DNA from every cultured and uncultured CD8+ T cell population. Processing in the source paper ran as follows. Any sample with under 5,000 productive reads was excluded, and this exclusion removed about 6.5% of the roughly 75 cultures stimulated with HIV peptides. Sequences were trimmed to CDR3 by a MANAFEST web app, and nonproductive sequences, CDR3s under 5 amino acids, and sequences not starting with C or ending with F/W were removed. Antigen-specific clonotypes had to expand in at least 2 of 3 replicates versus no-peptide control at FDR 0.01, only within one epitope family. In addition, a specific clonotype needed a frequency at least fivefold higher than in wells stimulated with peptides from other epitope families. Sourced from immuneACCESS, this table was stored by TCRdb with only in-frame sequences that have V and J called. A share of the clones is absent; for the studies checked, an unresolved V gene accounts for under half, and the remainder has no known explanation. V and J calls and clone size come straight from that table; D and trimming were deduced from the DNA. The sample profile shows some 87,000 clones; roughly 81% of them were found once. Around 25% of the sample is in the top ten clones.

The sample is drawn from a study of CD8 T cell repertoires and HIV-1 epitope variants (dated by TCRdb to the early 2020s). At the level of the whole study: In separate culture wells, T cells were stimulated with each of twenty-five peptides that represented autologous and known Gag and Nef epitope variants. The control conditions were a CMV, EBV and flu peptide pool, the Ebola AY9 epitope as a negative control, and a well with no peptide. The epitopes tested covered three Gag epitope families plus Nef HW9 and YT9. Using the EasySep Human T Cell Enrichment Kit, T cells were enriched and then co-cultured with an equal number of autologous T cell-negative cells acting as antigen-presenting cells. The cultures were grown for roughly ten days in IMDM with gentamicin, and half of the media was changed on days 3 and 7 with IL-2, IL-7 and IL-15 added. An aliquot of 1M T cells was set aside as an uncultured baseline condition, separate from the roughly 84 T cell cultures. A total of over 65 T cell cultures were run, with each culture condition done in triplicate except for one peptide, which was done in duplicate. Results the study describes overall, beyond this receptor: The study identified about nine antigen-specific TCR beta clonotypes, more than five of which appeared to be cross-reactive for autologous or known escape epitope variants. The assay identified only TCR beta chains and indicated proliferation to antigen, not T cell function or cytokine profile. About 5 clonotypes recognized the Nef KF9 family and one the HW9 family, with no responses to the TAALDMSHF plasma variant.

The CDR3 starts with the cysteine, ends with the phenylalanine, and has 15 residues. The CDR3 DNA has 45 bases and is translated from base 1. Sequences SQVTM (CDR1) and ANQGSEA (CDR2) are obtained from the germline V gene. The EasySep Human CD8+ T Cell Enrichment Kit was used on day 10 to isolate CD8+ T cells from every culture. This chain joins TRBV29-1 to TRBJ1-1, and the D gene may be TRBD1, 5 bases matching. The origin of this receptor is a male donor with HIV. The sample was uncultured baseline CD8+ T cells from peripheral blood mononuclear cells (PBMCs). The CDR3 protein: CSVKDGTVMNTEAFF. The DNA sequence is TGCAGCGTTAAAGACGGGACGGTGATGAACACTGAAGCTTTCTTT. With all but the CDR3 taken from the reference TRBV29-1 and TRBJ1-1 genes, the full variable domain is: SAVISQKPSRDICQRGTSLTIQCQVDSQVTMMFWYRQQPGQSLTLIATANQGSEATYESGFVIDKFPISRPNLTFSTLTVSNMSPEDSSIYLCSVKDGTVMNTEAFFGQGTRLTVV.